These 8 T cell receptor beta chains share one sample of origin, sequenced in a study of blood T cell repertoires in COVID-19. Repertoires were generated with immunoSEQ multiplex PCR, while TCRdb's copy carries only in-frame clones and drops some. The sample has about 150,000 clones, around 84% seen once. Sequenced input: peripheral blood. These receptors were obtained from a man aged 50 to 60 with active or convalescent COVID-19.

The chain couples TRBV11-2 to TRBJ2-2, with a weak D call TRBD2 (6 bases). CDR3 length: 15 amino acids. Trimming shortened V by 7 bases and J by 4 bases, and 16 bases separated the two germline ends. CDR1 is SGHAT and CDR2 is FQNNGV in the germline V gene. The CDR3 DNA reads TGTGCCAGCACCCCGTTAGCGGTCCGCACCGGGGAGCTGTTTTTT. Protein product: CASTPLAVRTGELFF.

The rearrangement uses TRBV19 and TRBJ1-2, with D unresolved. CDR3 size: 11 residues. The germline gives CDR1 LNHDA, CDR2 SQIVND (reference sequence). Trimming stripped 5 bases from V and 2 bases from J, with 3 bases between. DNA for the CDR3: TGTGCCAGTAGTGTAAACTATGGCTACACCTTC. It is translated as CASSVNYGYTF.

The chain links TRBV18 to TRBJ2-4; D is uncertain. Trimming shortened V by 5 bases and J by 0 bases, and 11 bases separated the two germline ends. CDR1 and CDR2 from the germline V gene are KGHSH and LQKENI. The length of the CDR3 is 15 residues. The CDR3 DNA sequence: TGTGCCAGCTCATCAAGTCAGGAAGCCAAAAACATTCAGTACTTC. This translates into CASSSSQEAKNIQYF.

This clone was detected once. The chain combines TRBV27 with TRBJ2-1, with 9 bases that match TRBD1. CDR1 MNHEY and CDR2 SMNVEV come from the germline V gene (reference sequence). The CDR3 loop spans 14 amino acids. The V and J ends lost 5 bases and 10 bases, in that order; junction bases with no gene match: 9. The CDR3, as DNA: TGTGCCAGCAGTACACGGGACAGGGTAGGCGAGCAGTTCTTC. It translates to CASSTRDRVGEQFF.

This chain joins TRBV10-3 and TRBJ1-1; TRBD1 is a possible D gene (5 bases). Germline V gene lookup returns CDR1 ENHRY and CDR2 SYGVKD. The CDR3 consists of 15 residues. V was clipped by 6 bases and J by 7 bases, with 21 bases between them. The CDR3 nucleotides are TGTGCCATCAGAGGCCAGGGAGGAGGCGGCGGTGAAGCTTTCTTT. Translation: CAIRGQGGGGGEAFF.

This clone was seen a handful of times. The gene calls are TRBV5-4 and TRBJ1-2; 7 bases are a match to TRBD1. The CDR3 is made up of 14 amino acids. J gave up 5 bases and V 4 bases, and 8 bases lay outside the gene matches. CDR1 and CDR2 (germline): SGHNT, YYREEE (reference sequence). The CDR3 spells CASSVTGQIYGYTF. The DNA for the CDR3 is TGTGCCAGCAGCGTGACGGGACAGATATATGGCTACACCTTC.

The rearrangement uses TRBV18 and TRBJ1-3; no definite D call. Germline CDR1 KGHSH, CDR2 LQKENI. This CDR3 spans 13 amino acids. Trimming took 3 bases from V and 4 from J, leaving 7 bases between them. The CDR3 protein is CASSPEAGNTIYF. CDR3 bases: TGTGCCAGCTCACCGGAGGCGGGAAACACCATATATTTT.

On this clone itself: One end of the junction fails to match germline, which may point to a read error. The rearrangement joins TRBV2 to TRBJ2-1; TRBD2 aligns across 10 bases. This CDR3 contains 15 residues. Germline V gene lookup returns CDR1 SNHLY and CDR2 FYNNEI. DNA of the CDR3: TGTGCCAGCAGTGAAGCGGGGGGTGCTAGCGGGAGTAAGATCTTC. It encodes CASSEAGGASGSKIF.